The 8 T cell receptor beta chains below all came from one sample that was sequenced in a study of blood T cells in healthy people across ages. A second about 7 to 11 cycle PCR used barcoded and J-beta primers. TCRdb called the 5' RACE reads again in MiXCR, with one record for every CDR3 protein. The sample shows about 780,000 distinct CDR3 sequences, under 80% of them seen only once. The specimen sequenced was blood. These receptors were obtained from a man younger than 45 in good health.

The CDR3 reads CATSRLPGLAGDSYNEQFF. The CDR3 DNA reads TGTGCCACCAGCAGATTACCGGGACTAGCGGGGGACTCCTACAATGAGCAGTTCTTC. The chain employs TRBV15 and TRBJ2-1, with 14 bases matching TRBD2. The CDR3 spans 19 residues. J lost 0 bases, V lost 2 bases, and 6 bases had no gene match. The germline V gene encodes CDR1 LNHNV and CDR2 YYDKDF (reference sequence).

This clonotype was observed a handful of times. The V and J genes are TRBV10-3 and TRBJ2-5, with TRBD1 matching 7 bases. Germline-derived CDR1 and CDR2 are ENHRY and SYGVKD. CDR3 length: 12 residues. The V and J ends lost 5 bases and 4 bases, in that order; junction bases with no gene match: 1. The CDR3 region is CAISYRGETQYF. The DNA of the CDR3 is TGTGCCATCAGTTACAGGGGAGAGACCCAGTACTTC.

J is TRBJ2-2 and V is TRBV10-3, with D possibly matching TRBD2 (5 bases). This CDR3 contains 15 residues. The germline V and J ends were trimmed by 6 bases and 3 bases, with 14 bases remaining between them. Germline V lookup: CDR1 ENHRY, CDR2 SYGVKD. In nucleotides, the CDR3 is TGTGCCATCAGGGTCGGCGGGTCTGACACCGGGGAGCTGTTTTTT. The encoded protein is CAIRVGGSDTGELFF.

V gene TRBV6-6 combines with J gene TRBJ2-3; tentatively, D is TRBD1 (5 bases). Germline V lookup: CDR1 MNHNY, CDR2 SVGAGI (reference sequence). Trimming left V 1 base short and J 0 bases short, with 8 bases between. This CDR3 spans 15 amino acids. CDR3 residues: CASSYFRTSTDTQYF. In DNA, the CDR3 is TGTGCCAGCAGTTACTTCCGGACAAGCACAGATACGCAGTATTTT.

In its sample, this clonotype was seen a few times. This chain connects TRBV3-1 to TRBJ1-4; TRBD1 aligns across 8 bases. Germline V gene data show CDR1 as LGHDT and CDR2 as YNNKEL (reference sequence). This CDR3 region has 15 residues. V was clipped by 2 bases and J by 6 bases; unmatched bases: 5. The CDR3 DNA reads TGTGCCAGCAGCCAACTAGGGACAGGTGATGAAAAACTGTTTTTT. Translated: CASSQLGTGDEKLFF.

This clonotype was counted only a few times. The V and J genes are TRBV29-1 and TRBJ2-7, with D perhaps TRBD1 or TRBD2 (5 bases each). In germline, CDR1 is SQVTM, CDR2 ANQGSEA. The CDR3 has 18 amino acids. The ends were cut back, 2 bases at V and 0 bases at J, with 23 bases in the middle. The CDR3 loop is CSVEFPGRDLLHSYEQYF. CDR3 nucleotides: TGCAGCGTTGAATTTCCGGGACGCGACTTGCTACACTCCTACGAGCAGTACTTC.

DNA for the CDR3: TGTGCCAGCAGCTTCACTATTTCGGGGCGGAATGAGCAGTTCTTC. Residues: CASSFTISGRNEQFF. The chain carries TRBV7-2 and TRBJ2-1; D could derive from TRBD1 or TRBD2 (5 bases each). V was cut by 3 bases and J by 7 bases, with 16 bases left in between. CDR1 and CDR2 from the germline V gene are SGHTA and FQGNSA. The CDR3 length is 15 residues.

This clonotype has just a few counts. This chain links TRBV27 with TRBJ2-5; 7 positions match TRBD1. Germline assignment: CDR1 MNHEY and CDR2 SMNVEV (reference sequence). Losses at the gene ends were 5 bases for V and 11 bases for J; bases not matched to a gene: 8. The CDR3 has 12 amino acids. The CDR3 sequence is CASSVRGNEQYF. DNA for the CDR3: TGTGCCAGCAGTGTCAGGGGGAATGAGCAGTACTTC.